This T cell receptor beta chain came from a study of cytomegalovirus exposure and HLA in healthy donors. The germline V gene has CDR1 MNHEY and CDR2 SMNVEV (reference sequence). CDR3 length: 13 amino acids. The PCR employed 60 Vbeta primers together with 13 Jbeta primers. Some clones are missing from TCRdb's copy, which holds only in-frame ones; the method was immunoSEQ multiplex PCR. The sample has approximately 120,000 clones, 70% to 80% seen once. The J gene is TRBJ1-5, the V gene TRBV27; possible D gene TRBD1, 6 bases. The receptor's source is a man aged 30 to 39 in good health and CMV-seronegative. The sample taken for sequencing was PBMCs. CDR3 in DNA: TGTGCTCCGGAACAGGGTGTTATTCAGCCCCAGCATTTT. Protein sequence: CAPEQGVIQPQHF.